This TCR beta chain was observed in a study of blood T cell repertoires in COVID-19. Study summary: Sites in the United States, Italy and Spain provided acute and convalescent COVID-19 samples. T cells, B-cell-depleted T cells, or PBMCs supplied cDNA or gDNA.

As handled by the study authors: Counts of nucleated cells, estimated from reference gene primer amplification, were obtained. Repertoires were generated with immunoSEQ multiplex PCR, while TCRdb's copy carries only in-frame clones and drops some. V and J calls and clone size are given by that table; D and trimming were obtained from the DNA. This sample has about 190,000 clones, with 88% found just once. CDR1 SEHNR and CDR2 FQNEAQ come from the germline V gene (reference sequence). The CDR3 has 16 amino acids. V was clipped by 5 bases and J by 7 bases; unmatched bases: 11. V and J are TRBV7-9 and TRBJ1-2, with 12 bases that match TRBD1. This clonotype originated in a man aged 30 to 45 with acute or convalescent COVID-19. The source material was peripheral blood. The CDR3 region is CASSIYRDRGRGGYTF. For the CDR3, the DNA is TGTGCCAGCAGCATATACCGGGACAGGGGGCGGGGTGGCTACACCTTC.